This TCR beta chain was identified in a study of T cells in Graves' hyperthyroidism and ophthalmopathy. Study as a whole: Blood was drawn when the patient was first diagnosed and still untreated.

TCR beta CDR3 regions were amplified from RNA. The study used the HTBI primer set for a first-round RT-PCR of the TCR CDR3. Each CDR3 protein is one row after TCRdb ran MiXCR on the multiplex PCR reads. This sample has over 350,000 distinct CDR3 sequences; 11% to 15% occur once, and the top ten carry around 28%. V was shortened by 1 base and J by 3 bases, with 12 bases between the two germline ends. The CDR3 contains 15 residues. Germline values: CDR1 SGHVS, CDR2 FQNEAQ. This clonotype was seen many times. Antigen specificity is unknown. Any patient presenting with uncontrolled infection, other autoimmune disease, pregnancy or lactation was left out. Overall study findings and caveats: Peripheral blood also featured most of the thyroid clonotypes expanded above 0.001. Ophthalmopathy and stable hyperthyroidism were separated by a 13 V-J model.

What was sequenced was blood. This clonotype originated in a man aged 45-65 years with Graves' ophthalmopathy. The J gene is TRBJ1-1, the V gene TRBV7-8; D ambiguous. The CDR3 bases are TGTGCCAGCAGCTTAGAGGTGGGAGGTCACACTGAAGCTTTCTTT. It yields the protein CASSLEVGGHTEAFF.